The TCR beta chain under discussion was sequenced for a study of blood T cell repertoires in COVID-19. Study information: T cells, B-cell-depleted T cells, or PBMCs supplied cDNA or gDNA.

In the authors' workflow: For nucleated cells, counts were estimated from reference gene primer amplification. This table comes from immunoSEQ multiplex PCR, and its TCRdb copy is limited to in-frame clones, with some not included. The V and J calls and clone size come from that table; D and trimming were worked out from the DNA. The sample lists a few hundred thousand clones, less than 85% seen once, with under 4% in the top ten. In germline, CDR1 is LNHDA, CDR2 SQIVND (reference sequence). Trimming took 6 bases from V and 0 from J, leaving 9 bases between them. The CDR3 has 14 residues. The V call is TRBV19, the J call TRBJ1-5; D is perhaps TRBD1 (5 bases). The specimen sequenced was peripheral blood. This sequence originates from a woman aged 18-35 years with acute or convalescent COVID-19. In DNA, the CDR3 is TGTGCCAGTAGCCGGGACTTTAGCAATCAGCCCCAGCATTTT. Translating gives CASSRDFSNQPQHF.